This TCR beta chain was captured in a study of T-cell memory formation after mild COVID-19. Study-level background: Most TCR clusters belonged to a single donor.

Germline CDR1 and CDR2: SGHVS and FNYEAQ. The CDR3 is 18 residues long. V trimming: 1 base; J trimming: 7 bases; junction bases outside the gene matches: 10. About this clonotype: Its target is unknown.

Overall study findings and caveats: Specificity for SARS-CoV-2 was not confirmed among the second-wave clones peaking on day 37. Contracting clones, day 15 to 85, had balanced CD4/CD8, and later expanders favored CD4+.

TCRdb analysed the 5' RACE reads with MiXCR anew, one entry per CDR3 protein. This table holds around 530,000 distinct CDR3 sequences, less than 25% found once. This receptor was obtained from an adult woman who had mild COVID-19 (a few samples of this study predate the infection). Cell type and time point are not known. Sequencing was performed on PBMCs or a T cell subset sorted from them (not recorded which). This chain connects TRBV7-6 to TRBJ2-3; the match to TRBD2 covers 14 bases. The CDR3 nucleotides are TGTGCCAGCAGCTTAGGGCTTTCGGGACTAGCGGGGGACAATACGCAGTATTTT. It yields the protein CASSLGLSGLAGDNTQYF.